This T cell receptor beta chain stems from a study of low-dose radiotherapy and immunotherapy resistance in tumors. Study-wide background: With 1 Gy per fraction every two weeks, Cohort 2 accumulated 13 Gy across 26 weeks. Each patient was administered nivolumab intravenously at 240 mg, which was a flat dose, every two weeks, along with intravenous ipilimumab at 1 mg/kg every six weeks.

The table lists this clonotype with many counts. Time point noted: after trial treatment. The treatment: LDRT plus nivolumab, ipilimumab, low-dose cyclophosphamide and aspirin (RACIN trial). CDR3 size: 19 residues. CDR1 and CDR2 (germline): LGHDT, YNNKEL (reference sequence). Trimming at V came to 0 bases and at J to 2 bases, leaving 14 bases not matched to a gene. TRAV- and TRBV-specific primers primed first-strand cDNA, covering alpha and beta chains. PCR amplification of the TCRs was performed with Phusion for 20 to 25 PCR cycles, and it relied on a constant-region primer together with a V-primer adapter. Amplifying the isolated mRNA was done by in vitro transcription. TCRdb processed the reads anew with MiXCR; each CDR3 protein has one entry. The sample contains about 100,000 distinct CDR3 sequences, less than 25% of which appear only once.

Sequenced material: PBMCs, taken after low-dose radiotherapy plus immunotherapy. This clonotype originated in a male donor with prostate cancer. The chain combines TRBV3-1 with TRBJ2-3; TRBD2 aligns across 7 bases. CDR3 sequence: CASSQDRYSGLTNTDTQYF. CDR3 nucleotide sequence: TGTGCCAGCAGCCAAGATCGTTATTCGGGACTAACCAACACAGATACGCAGTATTTT.